Here is one T cell receptor (beta chain) with its context. Sequencing used immunoSEQ multiplex PCR; TCRdb keeps in-frame clones, though not all of them. The data contain about 2.4 million clones, roughly nine tenths of them singletons. CDR1 is SGDLS and CDR2 is YYNGEE in the germline V gene. CDR3 length: 14 residues. The germline V and J ends were trimmed by 3 bases and 5 bases, with 15 bases remaining between them. The sample originates from a study of shared clonotypes between healthy human individuals. The rearrangement uses TRBV9 and TRBJ2-7; a weak D match, TRBD1 (6 bases). The sequencing input was naive CD4+ T cells sorted from blood. Subset here: CD45RA+ positively selected. The receptor was isolated from a man between 18 and 35 years old in good health. CDR3 residues: CASSARQVAHEQYF. The CDR3, as DNA: TGTGCCAGCAGCGCCCGACAGGTGGCCCACGAGCAGTACTTC.